This TCR beta chain was obtained from a study of T cells expressing NK-cell markers. At the level of the study: Just one sequenced donor of eight was HCMV-seronegative, while seven were seropositive.

CDR1 is KGHDR, CDR2 SFDVKD, per germline. There are 15 residues in the CDR3. For TCR beta, cDNA was produced by 5'RACE template switching with UMIs. From the 5' RACE reads, TCRdb lists one entry per CDR3 protein and no DNA. This sample contains about 550,000 distinct CDR3 sequences. What was sequenced was blood T cells: a sorted CD56 or NKG2C T cell subset, CD4+ or CD8+ T cells, or bulk PBMC T cells (not recorded which). This chain links TRBV24-1 with TRBJ2-1; TCRdb gives TRBD2 as the D gene, but with no DNA this cannot be confirmed. The origin of this receptor is a man aged 18 to 30 in good health. CDR3 sequence: CATSDRTRGPIEQFF.